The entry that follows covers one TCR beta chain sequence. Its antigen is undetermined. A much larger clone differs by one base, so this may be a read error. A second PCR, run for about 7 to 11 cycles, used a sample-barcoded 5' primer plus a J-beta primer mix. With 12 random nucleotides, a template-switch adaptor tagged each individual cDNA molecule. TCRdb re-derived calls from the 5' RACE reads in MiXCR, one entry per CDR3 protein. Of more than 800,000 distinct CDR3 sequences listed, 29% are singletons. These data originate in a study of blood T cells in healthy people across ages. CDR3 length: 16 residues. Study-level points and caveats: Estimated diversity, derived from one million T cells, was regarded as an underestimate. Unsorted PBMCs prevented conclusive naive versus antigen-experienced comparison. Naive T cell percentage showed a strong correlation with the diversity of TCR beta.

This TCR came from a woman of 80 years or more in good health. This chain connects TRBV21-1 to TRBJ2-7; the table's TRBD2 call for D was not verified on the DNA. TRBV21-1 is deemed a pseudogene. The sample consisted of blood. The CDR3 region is CANSPPWTSSGNEQYF. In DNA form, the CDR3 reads TGTGCCAACAGCCCACCGTGGACTAGCTCGGGAAACGAGCAGTACTTC.